This T cell receptor (beta chain) was identified in a study of blood T cells in healthy people across ages. The use of a sample-barcoded 5' primer and a J-beta primer mix characterized a second PCR of about 7 to 12 cycles. TCRdb independently ran MiXCR on the 5' RACE reads; one entry per CDR3 protein. The data show just under 750,000 distinct CDR3 sequences, over 20% seen once. Study conclusions and caveats: With age, beta diversity per million T cells declined roughly linearly, significantly by 30 to 40.

Concerning this clonotype: Its antigen is currently unknown.

Germline V lookup: CDR1 LGHNA, CDR2 YNFKEQ. The V and J ends lost 1 base and 8 bases respectively, with 10 bases between them. The CDR3 covers 13 residues. This sequence joins TRBV4-2 and TRBJ2-3; no clear D gene. Sequenced sample: blood. This sequence originates from a man between 65 and 79 years old in good health. CDR3 bases: TGTGCCAGCAGCCAAGTTAAAAAGGCTACGCAGTATTTT. It is translated as CASSQVKKATQYF.